The 28 T cell receptor beta chains below all came from one sample that was sequenced in a study of blood T cell repertoires in COVID-19. Sequencing was performed with immunoSEQ multiplex PCR; in TCRdb, only in-frame clones are kept and a portion is missing. Altogether approximately 140,000 clones are present, less than 90% being singletons, with the ten largest covering 8.9%. Sequencing input: peripheral blood. These receptors originate from a man aged 25-45 years with COVID-19, enrolled during active disease.

The chain couples TRBV14 to TRBJ2-2; 8 bases align to TRBD1. Germline CDR1 is SGHDN and CDR2 is FVKESK. Trimming took 4 bases from V and 5 from J; bases not matched to a gene: 9. This CDR3 contains 16 residues. The CDR3 DNA is TGTGCCAGCAGCCCCCCGGACAGGGCGAGTACCGGGGAGCTGTTTTTT. It yields the protein CASSPPDRASTGELFF.

V and J are TRBV30 and TRBJ1-2; D gene unclear. Germline V CDR1 and CDR2: GTSNPN, SVGIG (reference sequence). The CDR3 length is 13 residues. The V and J ends lost 0 bases and 8 bases respectively, with 13 bases between them. For the CDR3, the DNA is TGTGCCTGGAGTGTACTGCGGAGACCCGGCTACACCTTC. The encoded protein is CAWSVLRRPGYTF.

The rearrangement links TRBV19 to TRBJ1-6, with unresolved D. CDR1 is LNHDA and CDR2 is SQIVND in the germline V gene (reference sequence). CDR3 length: 15 residues. V shed 4 bases and J shed 9 bases, with 16 bases lying between them. The CDR3 loop is CASSTLKRGSSPLHF. The CDR3, as DNA: TGTGCCAGTAGTACGCTCAAGCGGGGTAGTTCACCCCTCCACTTT. Using reference TRBV19 and TRBJ1-6 for the parts outside the CDR3, the full variable domain is DGGITQSPKYLFRKEGQNVTLSCEQNLNHDAMYWYRQDPGQGLRLIYYSQIVNDFQKGDIAEGYSVSREKKESFPLTVTSAQKNPTAFYLCASSTLKRGSSPLHFGNGTRLTVT.

This chain links TRBV6-1 with TRBJ2-7; D ambiguous. V lost 2 bases, J lost 2 bases, and 7 bases lay in between. This CDR3 is 13 amino acids long. Germline V gives CDR1 MNHNS, CDR2 SASEGT. CDR3 in amino acids: CASSETVAYEQYF. The CDR3 DNA sequence: TGTGCCAGCAGTGAAACAGTGGCCTACGAGCAGTACTTC.

This rearrangement joins TRBV9 to TRBJ2-3; TRBD1 matches at 7 bases. Germline CDR1 SGDLS, CDR2 YYNGEE. The J segment lost 1 base and the V segment lost 4 bases, leaving 9 bases of the junction unmatched. The CDR3 sequence is 16 residues long. The CDR3 bases are TGTGCCAGCAGCCCCCGTCTAGGACAGGGCACAGATACGCAGTATTTT. It is translated as CASSPRLGQGTDTQYF.

The chain has TRBV28 and TRBJ2-2; D is ambiguous. V was clipped by 7 bases and J by 5 bases, with 8 bases between them. Germline loops: CDR1 MDHEN, CDR2 SYDVKM. This CDR3 spans 12 amino acids. The CDR3 DNA follows: TGTGCCAGCACCCGGCGGACCGGGGAGCTGTTTTTT. Protein: CASTRRTGELFF. Based on the CDR3 plus reference TRBV28 and TRBJ2-2, the full variable domain is DVKVTQSSRYLVKRTGEKVFLECVQDMDHENMFWYRQDPGLGLRLIYFSYDVKMKEKGDIPEGYSVSREKKERFSLILESASTNQTSMYLCASTRRTGELFFGEGSRLTVL.

The genes are TRBV21-1 and TRBJ2-7; whether TRBD1, the table's D call, matches the DNA was not checked. TRBV21-1 is a recognized pseudogene. The CDR3 runs 15 residues. The CDR3 DNA is TGTGCCAGCAGCCCCCCGGACAGGGTGGAATACGAGCAGTACTTC. The encoded protein is CASSPPDRVEYEQYF.

This clone was seen a handful of times. The chain employs TRBV7-8 and TRBJ1-5; 11 bases line up with TRBD1. This CDR3 has 14 amino acids. Trimming at V came to 5 bases and at J to 6 bases, leaving 3 bases not matched to a gene. CDR1 is SGHVS, CDR2 FQNEAQ, per germline. CDR3 sequence reads: CASSGQGAVQPQHF. The CDR3 DNA sequence: TGTGCCAGCAGCGGACAGGGGGCAGTTCAGCCCCAGCATTTT. Complete variable domain (other parts from reference TRBV7-8 and TRBJ1-5): GAGVSQSPRYKVAKRGQDVALRCDPISGHVSLFWYQQALGQGPEFLTYFQNEAQLDKSGLPSDRFFAERPEGSVSTLKIQRTQQEDSAVYLCASSGQGAVQPQHFGDGTRLSIL.

This chain uses TRBV28 with TRBJ2-1; no clear D. V was shortened by 6 bases and J by 1 base, with 16 bases between the two germline ends. Germline assignment: CDR1 MDHEN and CDR2 SYDVKM. The length of the CDR3 is 16 residues. CDR3 in amino acids: CASSPPQAASYNEQFF. The CDR3 region has the DNA TGTGCCAGCAGCCCCCCTCAGGCCGCTTCCTACAATGAGCAGTTCTTC.

This clone was counted once. The rearrangement links TRBV7-2 to TRBJ2-1, with a possible D match to TRBD1 (7 bases). The CDR3 is 16 residues long. V lost 1 base and J lost 2, with 12 bases in between. Per the germline V gene, CDR1 is SGHTA and CDR2 is FQGNSA. The CDR3 spells CASSLDAGGTYNEQFF. The CDR3 DNA is TGTGCCAGCAGCTTAGACGCAGGGGGGACCTACAATGAGCAGTTCTTC.

The chain carries TRBV5-6 and TRBJ1-5, with unresolved D. V gave up 2 bases and J gave up 2 bases, with 11 bases separating them. The germline gives CDR1 SGHDT, CDR2 YYEEEE. CDR3 length: 15 amino acids. The CDR3 DNA is TGTGCCAGCAGCTTCCGGGGTACGGGCAATCAGCCCCAGCATTTT. It specifies CASSFRGTGNQPQHF. The whole variable domain, filled in from reference TRBV5-6 and TRBJ1-5, reads DAGVTQSPTHLIKTRGQQVTLRCSPKSGHDTVSWYQQALGQGPQFIFQYYEEEERQRGNFPDRFSGHQFPNYSSELNVNALLLGDSALYLCASSFRGTGNQPQHFGDGTRLSIL.

J is TRBJ1-4 and V is TRBV4-1, with TRBD1 identical over 8 bases. The CDR3 spans 13 residues. Germline V gene data show CDR1 as MGHRA and CDR2 as YSYEKL. The V gene end was trimmed by 4 bases and the J gene end by 15 bases; junction bases not matched to a gene: 10. CDR3: CASSRRQGMEVFF. Here the CDR3 DNA reads TGCGCCAGCAGCCGCCGACAGGGGATGGAAGTGTTTTTT.

A note on this clone: One end of the junction does not line up with germline, which may come from a read error. This chain connects TRBV18 to TRBJ1-2; D is perhaps TRBD1 (6 bases). The CDR3 is made up of 12 amino acids. Germline values: CDR1 KGHSH, CDR2 LQKENI. CDR3 bases: TGTGCCAGCTCAGCTCTCCGGGACATCTACGAATTC. Translation: CASSALRDIYEF.

The V and J genes are TRBV11-2 and TRBJ2-7, with 15 bases fitting TRBD2. With 4 bases clipped from V and 4 bases from J, the junction kept 5 bases outside the gene matches. This CDR3 spans 16 amino acids. Germline lookup yields CDR1 SGHAT and CDR2 FQNNGV. CDR3 region: CASSSRGLAGGYEQYF. In nucleotides, the CDR3 is TGTGCCAGCAGCTCCAGGGGACTAGCGGGAGGATACGAGCAGTACTTC.

This chain joins TRBV18 and TRBJ1-1, with 7 bases aligning to TRBD1. The germline V gene encodes CDR1 KGHSH and CDR2 LQKENI. The CDR3 runs to 16 residues. J gave up 2 bases and V 5 bases, and 11 bases lay outside the gene matches. Here the CDR3 DNA reads TGTGCCAGCTCATCGGGGTCCGGGACAGTAAACACTGAAGCTTTCTTT. Encoded protein: CASSSGSGTVNTEAFF.

Regarding this clone: Other DNA sequences in this sample translate to the same CDR3. V is TRBV5-1 and J is TRBJ1-5; 9 nucleotides agree with TRBD1. The CDR3 is 15 residues long. Germline loops: CDR1 SGHRS, CDR2 YFSETQ. Trimming cost V 2 bases and J 1 base; bases outside gene matches: 1. This CDR3 is CASSLQGASNQPQHF. DNA of the CDR3: TGCGCCAGCAGCTTACAGGGGGCCAGCAATCAGCCCCAGCATTTT.

This sequence joins TRBV24-1 and TRBJ1-4; 8 bases align to TRBD1. The CDR3 runs to 13 residues. After removal of 9 bases from V and 7 bases from J, the junction contained 6 bases not matched to a gene. Germline V gene sequence: CDR1 KGHDR, CDR2 SFDVKD. The DNA of the CDR3 is TGTGCCACCCAGGACAGGGCGTTTGAAAAACTGTTTTTT. Its translation is CATQDRAFEKLFF.

The rearrangement uses TRBV30 and TRBJ1-4; no firm D call. Germline CDR1 GTSNPN, CDR2 SVGIG (reference sequence). CDR3 length: 12 residues. Between the trimmed V and J ends, which lost 0 bases and 8 bases, there was a span of 7 bases. CDR3 nucleotide sequence: TGTGCCTGGAGTGTACAACAGGAAAAACTGTTTTTT. Protein product: CAWSVQQEKLFF.

This clone came up a few times. The chain joins TRBV6-6 to TRBJ2-2; D is possibly TRBD1 (5 bases). Germline values: CDR1 MNHNY, CDR2 SVGAGI (reference sequence). This CDR3 spans 12 amino acids. V was pared by 5 bases and J by 6 bases, with 7 bases between. The DNA for the CDR3 is TGTGCCAGCAGTCCCAGGGCCGGGGAGCTGTTTTTT. This translates into CASSPRAGELFF.

This clone was seen only once. This chain uses TRBV3-1 (or the pseudogene TRBV3-2) with TRBJ2-3, with TRBD2 matching over 9 bases. The CDR3 is 16 amino acids. Looked up from germline, CDR1 is LGHDT and CDR2 is YNNKEL (reference sequence). The V and J ends lost 2 bases and 3 bases, in that order; junction bases with no gene match: 6. DNA of the CDR3: TGTGCCAGCAGCCAAACCCTAGCGGGAAGTACAGATACGCAGTATTTT. Its translation is CASSQTLAGSTDTQYF.

At least ten counts were recorded for this clone. The rearrangement uses TRBV11-2 and TRBJ2-1, with TRBD2 matching 7 bases. In germline, CDR1 is SGHAT, CDR2 FQNNGV. Trimming cost V 4 bases and J 7 bases; bases outside gene matches: 13. This CDR3 has 16 amino acids. The DNA of the CDR3 is TGTGCCAGCAGCTCCTCCCGGGCGGGAGTATGGAATGAGCAGTTCTTC. Protein product: CASSSSRAGVWNEQFF.

The rearrangement uses TRBV7-2 and TRBJ1-3; TRBD1 aligns across 7 bases. Germline trimming cut 5 bases from V and 4 bases from J; bases unmatched to any gene: 14. Germline-derived CDR1 and CDR2 are SGHTA and FQGNSA. This CDR3 has 17 residues. CDR3: CASSIPWDSQRGNTIYF. CDR3 sequence (DNA): TGTGCCAGCAGCATTCCCTGGGACAGCCAGCGGGGAAACACCATATATTTT.

The CDR3 region has the DNA TGTGCCAGCATTATGGGCCTTGAAGCTTTCTTT. Translation: CASIMGLEAFF. This chain connects TRBV6-5 to TRBJ1-1; no clear D gene. The germline V and J ends were trimmed by 7 bases and 7 bases, with 10 bases remaining between them. The CDR3 has 11 residues. The germline gives CDR1 MNHEY, CDR2 SVGAGI.

The chain combines TRBV5-1 with TRBJ1-1, with TRBD1 matching 10 bases. In germline, CDR1 is SGHRS, CDR2 YFSETQ. J was trimmed by 4 bases and V by 2 bases; bases with no gene match: 8. The CDR3 runs 16 residues. The CDR3 region has the DNA TGCGCCAGCAGCTTCGGACAGGGGGATAGGGGCACTGAAGCTTTCTTT. It yields the protein CASSFGQGDRGTEAFF.

The chain links TRBV19 to TRBJ2-1, with D hard to call. The CDR3 is 13 amino acids. The V and J ends lost 5 bases and 9 bases respectively, with 14 bases between them. Per germline, CDR1 LNHDA and CDR2 SQIVND (reference sequence). The chain's CDR3 is CASSPRAHTEQFF. The DNA for the CDR3 is TGTGCCAGTAGTCCGAGAGCTCATACTGAGCAGTTCTTC.

The chain employs TRBV18 and TRBJ1-4, with 8 nucleotides matching TRBD1. With 4 bases clipped from V and 3 bases from J, the junction kept 4 bases outside the gene matches. This CDR3 is 15 amino acids long. The germline CDR1 and CDR2 sequences are KGHSH and LQKENI. Here the CDR3 reads CASSLDRAANEKLFF. The CDR3 bases are TGTGCCAGCTCACTGGACAGGGCGGCTAATGAAAAACTGTTTTTT.

The J gene is TRBJ1-1, the V gene TRBV7-2; D not certain. With 2 bases removed from V and 1 base from J, the gap between germline ends came to 11 bases. This CDR3 region has 15 residues. CDR1 and CDR2 (germline): SGHTA, FQGNSA. The CDR3 spells CASSLSPGRNTEAFF. In DNA, the CDR3 is TGTGCCAGCAGCTTAAGCCCGGGGAGGAACACTGAAGCTTTCTTT.

The V call is TRBV11-2, the J call TRBJ2-1, with 10 positions matching TRBD2. This CDR3 has 15 residues. V lost 6 bases, J lost 6 bases, and 8 bases stayed unmatched. Germline CDR1 reads SGHAT; CDR2 reads FQNNGV. The CDR3 nucleotides are TGTGCCAGCAGACCGATAGCGGGAGGCTTCAATGAGCAGTTCTTC. It yields the protein CASRPIAGGFNEQFF.